This entry lists 11 T cell receptor beta chains sequenced from one sample in a study of regulatory T cells in long-lasting Graves disease. For TCR beta, libraries came from iRepertoire HTBI primers and Arm-PCR of CDR3 regions. TCRdb fed the multiplex PCR reads into MiXCR, producing one record per CDR3 protein. The sample carries approximately 480,000 distinct CDR3 sequences, about 17% recorded once. This sample's time point: newly diagnosed GD, antithyroid drugs for less than 3 months. Construction of the TCR library relied on RNA isolated from PBMCs. Another study also made use of these data, one on T cells in Graves' hyperthyroidism and ophthalmopathy.

The sample consisted of peripheral blood mononuclear cells (PBMCs), taken at new diagnosis, from a patient treated with antithyroid drugs. These receptors were collected from a man aged 40-49 years with Graves disease.

This chain uses TRBV29-1 with TRBJ1-5, with D perhaps matching TRBD1 (5 bases). V dropped 4 bases and J dropped 4 bases, with 11 bases sitting between them. The CDR3 spans 13 residues. Per germline, CDR1 SQVTM and CDR2 ANQGSEA. The CDR3 region has the DNA TGCAGCGTTGCCGGGGACCTAAATCAGCCCCAGCATTTT. Its protein is CSVAGDLNQPQHF. The variable domain in full, with the rest retrieved from reference TRBV29-1 and TRBJ1-5, is SAVISQKPSRDICQRGTSLTIQCQVDSQVTMMFWYRQQPGQSLTLIATANQGSEATYESGFVIDKFPISRPNLTFSTLTVSNMSPEDSSIYLCSVAGDLNQPQHFGDGTRLSIL.

The gene calls are TRBV20-1 and TRBJ2-5; 8 positions agree with TRBD2. Germline CDR1 is DFQATT and CDR2 is SNEGSKA (reference sequence). The length of the CDR3 is 14 residues. V lost 7 bases to trimming and J lost 4 bases; unmatched junction nucleotides: 11. The CDR3 nucleotides read TGCAGTGTCCGGGGAGCGGGAGTTTCAGAGACCCAGTACTTC. Its translation: CSVRGAGVSETQYF.

The table lists this clonotype with many counts. This chain links TRBV30 with TRBJ1-2; TRBD1 is a possible D gene (5 bases). This CDR3 region has 13 residues. The V end was cut by 3 bases, the J end by 1 base, with 9 bases between. Germline values: CDR1 GTSNPN, CDR2 SVGIG (reference sequence). The CDR3 is CAWRSRDNYGYTF. The CDR3 nucleotides are TGTGCCTGGAGGTCCAGGGATAACTATGGCTACACCTTC.

V usage is TRBV14 and J usage is TRBJ2-7; possible D gene TRBD1, 5 bases. Germline CDR1 reads SGHDN; CDR2 reads FVKESK. The CDR3 is 13 amino acids. V was trimmed by 0 bases and J by 12 bases, leaving 15 bases between them. CDR3 in DNA: TGTGCCAGCAGCCAAGATGGTCAGGGATCGTGGTACTTC. Translating gives CASSQDGQGSWYF.

This clonotype was recorded many times. This rearrangement joins TRBV28 to TRBJ1-2, with 12 bases aligning to TRBD1. CDR1 is MDHEN and CDR2 is SYDVKM in the germline V gene. The ends lost 4 bases at V and 6 bases at J; junction bases unmatched: 6. This CDR3 region has 15 residues. The CDR3 is CASSSGTGGINGYTF. The CDR3, as DNA: TGTGCCAGCAGTTCTGGGACAGGGGGCATCAATGGCTACACCTTC.

The genes are TRBV27 and TRBJ1-1, with 9 positions matching TRBD1. Looked up from germline, CDR1 is MNHEY and CDR2 is SMNVEV (reference sequence). Trimming at V came to 5 bases and at J to 11 bases, leaving 9 bases not matched to a gene. CDR3 length: 13 residues. The CDR3 nucleotides read TGTGCCAGCAGTAGGACAGGGGCCTTTTGGGCTTTCTTT. Its protein product is CASSRTGAFWAFF.

The chain is built from TRBV2 and TRBJ2-7, with 8 nucleotides matching TRBD2. Trimming at V came to 7 bases and at J to 7 bases, leaving 18 bases not matched to a gene. Germline values: CDR1 SNHLY, CDR2 FYNNEI. The CDR3 is 16 amino acids. The CDR3 nucleotides read TGTGCCAGCAAGTGGACTAGCAAAGCGGTGAACAATGAGCAGTACTTC. Encoded protein: CASKWTSKAVNNEQYF.

This clonotype was recorded at least ten times. This chain connects TRBV6-1 to TRBJ1-1, with a possible D match to TRBD1 (6 bases). The CDR3 is 13 amino acids. The germline CDR1 and CDR2 sequences are MNHNS and SASEGT. The V gene lost 5 bases and the J gene lost 7 bases, with 14 bases spanning the gap. The CDR3 DNA reads as TGTGCCAGCAGTACGATCAGGGGATATGAAGCTTTCTTT. It yields the protein CASSTIRGYEAFF.

This clonotype was seen at least ten times. The chain uses TRBV28 and TRBJ1-1; D is undetermined. The germline V and J ends were trimmed by 2 bases and 6 bases, with 13 bases remaining between them. The germline V gene has CDR1 MDHEN and CDR2 SYDVKM. The CDR3 spans 14 residues. The chain's CDR3 is CASSLVEIEAEAFF. CDR3 DNA sequence: TGTGCCAGCAGTTTAGTTGAGATAGAAGCTGAAGCTTTCTTT. The whole variable domain, filled in from reference TRBV28 and TRBJ1-1, reads DVKVTQSSRYLVKRTGEKVFLECVQDMDHENMFWYRQDPGLGLRLIYFSYDVKMKEKGDIPEGYSVSREKKERFSLILESASTNQTSMYLCASSLVEIEAEAFFGQGTRLTVV.

This clonotype has at least ten counts. V usage is TRBV11-2 and J usage is TRBJ2-7; D remains unclear. V lost 0 bases and J lost 9, with 12 bases in between. This CDR3 is built from 13 residues. The V gene's germline CDR1 is SGHAT and CDR2 FQNNGV. The CDR3 sequence is CASSLEAKNGQYF. The CDR3 DNA is TGTGCCAGCAGCTTAGAGGCCAAAAACGGGCAGTACTTC.

This clonotype was seen at least ten times. A much more abundant neighbour one base away suggests this may be a read error. The CDR3 here is CASGFSGTGEAFF. The CDR3, as DNA: TGTGCCAGCGGCTTCTCGGGCACGGGAGAAGCTTTCTTT. The chain is built from TRBV7-9 and TRBJ1-1; D gene unclear. The germline gives CDR1 SEHNR, CDR2 FQNEAQ (reference sequence). This CDR3 spans 13 amino acids.